Listed here is a single T cell receptor (beta chain). What it recognizes is unknown. Produced via immunoSEQ multiplex PCR; TCRdb's table is partial and in-frame only. The repertoire holds under 35,000 clones, with 70% to 90% as singletons. CDR1 and CDR2 from the germline V gene are MNHNS and SASEGT. This CDR3 region has 12 residues. V lost 4 bases and J lost 1, with 2 bases in between. The sample belongs to a study of tumor-infiltrating lymphocytes in localized non-small cell lung cancer. About the study: The cohort mixed smokers and never-smokers, several histologies, and some post-neoadjuvant-chemotherapy samples. Resected tumor was paired with non-adjacent uninvolved lung from the same patient. Study-wide findings and caveats: Tumors had more T cell infiltration than uninvolved lung, per TCRbeta sequencing and CD3 counts.

Sequencing input: lung tumor tissue. The rearrangement uses TRBV6-1 and TRBJ1-5; unclear D gene. This TCR was recovered from a human donor with non-small cell lung cancer. CDR3 sequence: CASSGSNQPQHF. CDR3 coding DNA: TGTGCCAGCAGTGGGAGCAATCAGCCCCAGCATTTT.